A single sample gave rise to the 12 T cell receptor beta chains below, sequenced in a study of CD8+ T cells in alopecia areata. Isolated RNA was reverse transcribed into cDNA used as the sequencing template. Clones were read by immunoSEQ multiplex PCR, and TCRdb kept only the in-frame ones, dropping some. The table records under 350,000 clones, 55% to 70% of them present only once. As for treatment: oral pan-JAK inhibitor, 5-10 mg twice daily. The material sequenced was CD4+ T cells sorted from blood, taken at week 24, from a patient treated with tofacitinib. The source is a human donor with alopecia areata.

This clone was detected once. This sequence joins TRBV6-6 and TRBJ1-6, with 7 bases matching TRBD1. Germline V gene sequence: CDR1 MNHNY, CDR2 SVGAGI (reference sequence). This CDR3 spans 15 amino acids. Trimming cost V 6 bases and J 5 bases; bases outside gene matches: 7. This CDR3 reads CASSPRQGDNSPLHF. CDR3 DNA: TGTGCCAGCAGCCCGAGACAGGGTGATAATTCACCCCTCCACTTT.

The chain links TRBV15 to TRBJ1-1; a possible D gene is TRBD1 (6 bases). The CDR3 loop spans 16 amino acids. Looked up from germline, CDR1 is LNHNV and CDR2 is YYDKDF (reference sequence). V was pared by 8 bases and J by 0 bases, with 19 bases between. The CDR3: CATDRTGHPMNTEAFF. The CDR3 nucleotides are TGTGCCACCGACAGAACGGGACACCCCATGAACACTGAAGCTTTCTTT.

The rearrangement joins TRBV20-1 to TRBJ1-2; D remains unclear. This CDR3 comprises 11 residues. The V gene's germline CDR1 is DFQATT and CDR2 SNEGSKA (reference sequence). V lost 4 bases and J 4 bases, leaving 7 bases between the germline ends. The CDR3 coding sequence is TGCAGTGCTACCGCCCTCTATGGCTACACCTTC. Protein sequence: CSATALYGYTF.

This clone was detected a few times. The CDR3 spells CASRGDSGGYTF. The CDR3 DNA reads as TGTGCCAGCAGGGGGGATTCGGGTGGCTACACCTTC. The gene calls are TRBV27 and TRBJ1-2; a possible D gene is TRBD1 (5 bases). CDR1 and CDR2 (germline): MNHEY, SMNVEV (reference sequence). The CDR3 is 12 amino acids. Trimming removed 6 bases from V and 7 bases from J, with 12 bases in between.

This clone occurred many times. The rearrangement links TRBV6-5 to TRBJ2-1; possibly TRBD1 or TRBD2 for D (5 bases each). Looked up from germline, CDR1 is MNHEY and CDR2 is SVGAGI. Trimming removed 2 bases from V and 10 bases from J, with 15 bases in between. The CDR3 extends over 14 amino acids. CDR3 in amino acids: CASSYNAGTLEQFF. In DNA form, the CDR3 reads TGTGCCAGCAGTTACAACGCCGGGACCTTGGAGCAGTTCTTC.

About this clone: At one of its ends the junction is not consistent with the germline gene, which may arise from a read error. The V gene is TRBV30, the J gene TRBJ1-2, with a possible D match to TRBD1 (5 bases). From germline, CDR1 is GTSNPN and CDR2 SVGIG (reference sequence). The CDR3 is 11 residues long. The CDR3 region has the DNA TGTGCCTGGGCCTTCCGGGACGTAAAAAACTTC. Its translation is CAWAFRDVKNF.

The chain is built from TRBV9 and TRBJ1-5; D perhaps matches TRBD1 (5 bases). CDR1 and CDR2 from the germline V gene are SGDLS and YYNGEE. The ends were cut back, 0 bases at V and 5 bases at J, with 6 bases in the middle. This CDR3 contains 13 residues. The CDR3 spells CASSVGDDQPQHF. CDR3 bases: TGTGCCAGCAGCGTAGGGGACGATCAGCCCCAGCATTTT. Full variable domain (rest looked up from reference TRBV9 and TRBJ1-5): DSGVTQTPKHLITATGQRVTLRCSPRSGDLSVYWYQQSLDQGLQFLIQYYNGEERAKGNILERFSAQQFPDLHSELNLSSLELGDSALYFCASSVGDDQPQHFGDGTRLSIL.

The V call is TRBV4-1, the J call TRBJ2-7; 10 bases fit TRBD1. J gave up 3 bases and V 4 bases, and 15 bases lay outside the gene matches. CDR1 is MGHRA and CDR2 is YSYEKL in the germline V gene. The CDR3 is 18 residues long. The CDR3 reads CASSLGSGRDRGFYEQYF. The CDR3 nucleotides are TGCGCCAGCAGCCTGGGGAGCGGCCGGGACAGGGGCTTCTACGAGCAGTACTTC.

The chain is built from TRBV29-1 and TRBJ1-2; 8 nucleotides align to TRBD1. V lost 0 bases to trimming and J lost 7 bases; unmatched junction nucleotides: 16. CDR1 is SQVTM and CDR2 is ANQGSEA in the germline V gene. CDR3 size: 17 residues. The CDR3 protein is CSVEDVGKGRGQGGYTF. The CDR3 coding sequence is TGCAGCGTTGAAGATGTGGGCAAGGGCAGGGGGCAAGGTGGCTACACCTTC.

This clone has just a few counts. CDR3 loop: CASSRANYGYTF. Here the CDR3 DNA reads TGTGCCAGCAGCAGGGCTAACTATGGCTACACCTTC. The V and J genes are TRBV5-6 and TRBJ1-2; D uncertain. Germline loops: CDR1 SGHDT, CDR2 YYEEEE. Trimming removed 4 bases at V and 0 bases at J, with 4 bases between. CDR3 size: 12 residues. The full variable domain, in which reference TRBV5-6 and TRBJ1-2 provide the parts outside the CDR3, is DAGVTQSPTHLIKTRGQQVTLRCSPKSGHDTVSWYQQALGQGPQFIFQYYEEEERQRGNFPDRFSGHQFPNYSSELNVNALLLGDSALYLCASSRANYGYTFGSGTRLTVV.

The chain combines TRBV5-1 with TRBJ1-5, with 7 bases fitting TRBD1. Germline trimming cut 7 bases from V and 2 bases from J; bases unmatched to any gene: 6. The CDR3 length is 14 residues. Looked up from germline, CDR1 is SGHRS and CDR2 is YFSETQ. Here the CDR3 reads CASETGTGNQPQHF. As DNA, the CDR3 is TGCGCCAGCGAGACAGGGACAGGCAATCAGCCCCAGCATTTT.

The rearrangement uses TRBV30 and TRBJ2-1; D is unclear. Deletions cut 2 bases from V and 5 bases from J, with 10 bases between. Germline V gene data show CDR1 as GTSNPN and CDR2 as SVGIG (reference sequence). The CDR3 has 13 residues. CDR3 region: CAWSPAGDNEQFF. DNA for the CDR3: TGTGCCTGGAGTCCCGCCGGAGACAATGAGCAGTTCTTC.